These 32 T cell receptor beta chains share one sample of origin, sequenced in a study of T cell responses to AZD1222 COVID-19 vaccine. Sequenced by immunoSEQ multiplex PCR; TCRdb stores in-frame clones only, minus some. The sample holds about 170,000 clones, around 88% seen once. This material consisted of peripheral blood, taken 28 days after the second AZD1222 dose. The receptors derive from an adult who received the AZD1222 COVID-19 vaccine.

The chain recombines TRBV29-1 with TRBJ1-4; TRBD1 matches 8 bases. CDR1 SQVTM and CDR2 ANQGSEA come from the germline V gene. Trimming cost V 7 bases and J 8 bases; bases outside gene matches: 6. There are 12 residues in the CDR3. In DNA, the CDR3 is TGCAGCGGGGCAGGGGGCGGCGAAAAACTGTTTTTT. This codes for CSGAGGGEKLFF.

This clone appeared a single time. The chain links TRBV9 to TRBJ2-5, with D perhaps TRBD1 (6 bases). V was shortened by 4 bases and J by 5 bases, with 15 bases between the two germline ends. Germline-derived CDR1 and CDR2 are SGDLS and YYNGEE. The CDR3 loop spans 14 amino acids. This CDR3 is CASSTGQHFETQYF. CDR3 bases: TGTGCCAGCAGCACCGGACAGCACTTTGAGACCCAGTACTTC.

In regard to this clone: Other DNA sequences from this sample encode an identical CDR3 as well. The rearrangement links TRBV12-3 or TRBV12-4 to TRBJ2-5; 8 bases line up with TRBD2. V trimming: 5 bases; J trimming: 3 bases; junction bases outside the gene matches: 2. The CDR3 is 13 amino acids. The CDR3 coding sequence is TGTGCCAGCAGTCTTAGCGGGGAAGAGACCCAGTACTTC. The encoded protein is CASSLSGEETQYF.

J is TRBJ2-2 and V is TRBV2; D remains ambiguous. This CDR3 region has 14 residues. CDR1 is SNHLY and CDR2 is FYNNEI in the germline V gene. V was cut by 0 bases and J by 6 bases, with 8 bases left in between. The DNA of the CDR3 is TGTGCCAGCAGTGAAGCCCATTCCCCCGGGGAGCTGTTTTTT. Its protein is CASSEAHSPGELFF.

The V and J genes are TRBV2 and TRBJ2-7, with D unresolved. V shed 4 bases and J shed 6 bases, with 10 bases lying between them. CDR1 and CDR2 from the germline V gene are SNHLY and FYNNEI. This CDR3 is built from 12 residues. CDR3 protein: CASSGGTGEQYF. CDR3 DNA sequence: TGTGCCAGCAGTGGGGGAACGGGCGAGCAGTACTTC.

This chain joins TRBV4-1 and TRBJ1-5, with D tentatively TRBD1 (6 bases). The CDR3 has 17 residues. In germline, CDR1 is MGHRA, CDR2 YSYEKL. V shed 3 bases and J shed 1 base, with 16 bases lying between them. CDR3 nucleotides: TGCGCCAGCAGCCAGGCTGGGGGGGCAGGGAGCAATCAGCCCCAGCATTTT. Translating gives CASSQAGGAGSNQPQHF.

This chain links TRBV19 with TRBJ2-5; 10 nucleotides match TRBD2. The CDR3 runs to 15 residues. Trimming at V came to 5 bases and at J to 2 bases, leaving 5 bases not matched to a gene. The V gene's germline CDR1 is LNHDA and CDR2 SQIVND (reference sequence). Written as DNA, the CDR3 is TGTGCCAGTAGTTGGACTAGCGGACCACAAGAGACCCAGTACTTC. This sequence encodes CASSWTSGPQETQYF.

J is TRBJ1-2 and V is TRBV11-2, with 7 bases aligning to TRBD1. The V gene's germline CDR1 is SGHAT and CDR2 FQNNGV. With 2 bases clipped from V and 5 bases from J, the junction kept 8 bases outside the gene matches. The CDR3 loop spans 15 amino acids. CDR3 coding DNA: TGTGCCAGCAGCTTACGTCCCCAGGGGGAGTATGGCTACACCTTC. Translating it yields CASSLRPQGEYGYTF. Drawing the rest from reference TRBV11-2 and TRBJ1-2, the complete variable domain is EAGVAQSPRYKIIEKRQSVAFWCNPISGHATLYWYQQILGQGPKLLIQFQNNGVVDDSQLPKDRFSAERLKGVDSTLKIQPAKLEDSAVYLCASSLRPQGEYGYTFGSGTRLTVV.

The chain carries TRBV7-9 and TRBJ2-3; no reliable D call. The CDR3 extends over 11 amino acids. V was clipped by 2 bases and J by 5 bases, with 2 bases between them. In germline, CDR1 is SEHNR, CDR2 FQNEAQ (reference sequence). The CDR3 spells CASSLQDTQYF. The CDR3 coding sequence is TGTGCCAGCAGCTTACAAGATACGCAGTATTTT.

The V call is TRBV6-5, the J call TRBJ2-1; no clear D gene. Germline V gives CDR1 MNHEY, CDR2 SVGAGI. CDR3 size: 11 residues. V shed 8 bases and J shed 8 bases, with 10 bases lying between them. CDR3 DNA sequence: TGTGCCAGCTCCAGGTTGGATGAGCAGTTCTTC. Protein: CASSRLDEQFF.

The chain combines TRBV4-1 with TRBJ1-2; no clear D gene. Trimming took off 3 bases at V and 7 bases at J, with 9 bases between the two ends. Germline values: CDR1 MGHRA, CDR2 YSYEKL. The CDR3 loop spans 12 amino acids. CDR3 region: CASSHVLAGYTF. The CDR3 DNA is TGCGCCAGCAGCCATGTGTTGGCTGGCTACACCTTC.

This sequence joins TRBV14 and TRBJ2-5, with 8 positions matching TRBD2. Trimming took 5 bases from V and 5 from J; bases not matched to a gene: 7. CDR1 SGHDN and CDR2 FVKESK come from the germline V gene. This CDR3 contains 14 residues. CDR3 in amino acids: CASSKRGWRETQYF. DNA of the CDR3: TGTGCCAGCAGCAAGCGGGGGTGGAGGGAGACCCAGTACTTC.

The chain links TRBV5-5 to TRBJ1-4; 10 positions agree with TRBD1. Germline CDR1 reads SGHKS; CDR2 reads YYEKEE (reference sequence). This CDR3 is 20 amino acids long. The V gene end was trimmed by 4 bases and the J gene end by 7 bases; junction bases not matched to a gene: 22. CDR3: CASSPGAGQGTHWGGEKLFF. In DNA form, the CDR3 reads TGTGCCAGCAGCCCCGGAGCGGGACAGGGGACCCATTGGGGCGGTGAAAAACTGTTTTTT.

The rearrangement uses TRBV4-3 and TRBJ2-2, with D possibly being TRBD2 (7 bases). V lost 1 base and J 0 bases, leaving 9 bases between the germline ends. This CDR3 is built from 16 residues. CDR1 LGHNA and CDR2 YSLEER come from the germline V gene. The CDR3, as DNA: TGCGCCAGCAGCCAAGCGGGGGGCGCGAACACCGGGGAGCTGTTTTTT. Translating it yields CASSQAGGANTGELFF.

This clone was counted once. The chain combines TRBV19 with TRBJ2-7, with a weak D call TRBD2 (5 bases). This CDR3 contains 13 residues. V gave up 11 bases and J gave up 7 bases, with 21 bases separating them. Germline CDR1 LNHDA, CDR2 SQIVND (reference sequence). The CDR3 is CASQRAPVGEQYF. CDR3 nucleotide sequence: TGTGCCTCCCAGAGGGCCCCGGTGGGAGAGCAGTACTTC. Combining the CDR3 with reference TRBV19 and TRBJ2-7 gives the whole variable domain DGGITQSPKYLFRKEGQNVTLSCEQNLNHDAMYWYRQDPGQGLRLIYYSQIVNDFQKGDIAEGYSVSREKKESFPLTVTSAQKNPTAFYLCASQRAPVGEQYFGPGTRLTVT.

The chain is built from TRBV5-8 and TRBJ2-3, with 10 positions matching TRBD2. The ends lost 5 bases at V and 6 bases at J; junction bases unmatched: 12. Germline assignment: CDR1 SGHTS and CDR2 YDEGEE. There are 16 residues in the CDR3. The CDR3 nucleotides read TGTGCCAGCAGTCAAGCTGCTAGCGGGGGTTCGGATACGCAGTATTTT. The encoded protein is CASSQAASGGSDTQYF. Together with reference TRBV5-8 and TRBJ2-3, the CDR3 gives the full variable domain: EAGVTQSPTHLIKTRGQQATLRCSPISGHTSVYWYQQALGLGLQFLLWYDEGEERNRGNFPPRFSGRQFPNYSSELNVNALELEDSALYLCASSQAASGGSDTQYFGPGTRLTVL.

In nucleotides, the CDR3 is TGTGCCAGCAGCCAAGCTGTGGGGAACCTTCAGTACTTC. Its protein product is CASSQAVGNLQYF. This rearrangement joins TRBV3-1 (or the pseudogene TRBV3-2) to TRBJ2-4; unclear D gene. This CDR3 has 13 amino acids. V shed 1 base and J shed 11 bases, with 12 bases lying between them. CDR1 and CDR2 (germline): LGHDT, YNNKEL (reference sequence).

Regarding this clone: This likely comes from a read error, as the CDR3 has no conserved phenylalanine or tryptophan at its end. The limits of the CDR3 on the DNA are not certain, so only TCRdb's listed CDR3 is given. The V gene is TRBV20-1, the J gene TRBJ1-2; TRBD1 is the table's D call and was not checked against the DNA. The CDR3 has 9 amino acids, counting both end residues. Germline loops: CDR1 DFQATT, CDR2 SNEGSKA (reference sequence). CDR3 residues: CSAKTAFGL.

The gene calls are TRBV4-1 and TRBJ2-7; D call uncertain. Trimming took 1 base from V and 2 from J, leaving 6 bases between them. In germline, CDR1 is MGHRA, CDR2 YSYEKL. This CDR3 region has 13 residues. The CDR3 sequence is CASSQGGTYEQYF. For the CDR3, the DNA is TGCGCCAGCAGCCAAGGCGGTACCTACGAGCAGTACTTC.

This sequence joins TRBV9 and TRBJ2-1; no reliable D call. In germline, CDR1 is SGDLS, CDR2 YYNGEE. CDR3 length: 15 amino acids. V lost 3 bases and J 1 base, leaving 11 bases between the germline ends. This chain's CDR3 is CASSDTSLSYNEQFF. Written as DNA, the CDR3 is TGTGCCAGCAGCGACACAAGCCTGTCCTACAATGAGCAGTTCTTC.

A single count supports this clone. The CDR3 reads CASSPGEGAEAFF. The CDR3 region has the DNA TGTGCCAGCAGCCCCGGGGAGGGGGCGGAAGCTTTCTTT. The J gene is TRBJ1-1, the V gene TRBV6-5; 7 positions match TRBD1. Trimming removed 6 bases from V and 8 bases from J; junction bases left unmatched: 9. Germline V CDR1 and CDR2: MNHEY, SVGAGI. The CDR3 has 13 residues.

This chain connects TRBV20-1 to TRBJ2-5; D perhaps matches TRBD2 (5 bases). Germline CDR1 and CDR2: DFQATT and SNEGSKA (reference sequence). V lost 3 bases and J lost 3, with 17 bases in between. CDR3 length equals 15 residues. CDR3 amino acids: CSASKAAGGKETQYF. DNA for the CDR3: TGCAGTGCTAGTAAAGCGGCCGGTGGGAAAGAGACCCAGTACTTC.

The chain combines TRBV9 with TRBJ2-5, with 7 bases aligning to TRBD1. V was clipped by 3 bases and J by 5 bases; unmatched bases: 7. Germline lookup yields CDR1 SGDLS and CDR2 YYNGEE. The CDR3 has 14 residues. The CDR3 reads CASSAGQPGETQYF. The CDR3 DNA reads TGTGCCAGCAGCGCGGGACAGCCGGGGGAGACCCAGTACTTC.

The V and J genes are TRBV21-1 and TRBJ1-2; TRBD1 is the table's D call, not checked against the DNA. TRBV21-1 is deemed a pseudogene. The CDR3 is made up of 13 amino acids. Written as DNA, the CDR3 is TGTGCCAGCAGCTTACAGGGGAACTATGGCTACACCTTC. Encoded protein: CASSLQGNYGYTF.

V and J are TRBV15 and TRBJ1-2; TRBD1 aligns across 12 bases. Germline trimming cut 1 base from V and 1 base from J; bases unmatched to any gene: 10. The germline gives CDR1 LNHNV, CDR2 YYDKDF (reference sequence). The CDR3 covers 19 residues. The CDR3 protein is CATSRGSGTGGGINYGYTF. In nucleotides, the CDR3 is TGTGCCACCAGCAGAGGGTCTGGGACAGGGGGCGGGATTAACTATGGCTACACCTTC.

The chain employs TRBV4-3 and TRBJ2-6; D may be TRBD2 (5 bases). The V gene's germline CDR1 is LGHNA and CDR2 YSLEER. The CDR3 sequence is 16 residues long. Trimming stripped 0 bases from V and 2 bases from J, with 8 bases between. This chain's CDR3 is CASSQDKGAGANVLTF. The CDR3 DNA reads as TGCGCCAGCAGCCAAGATAAGGGAGCTGGGGCCAACGTCCTGACTTTC.

V gene TRBV27 combines with J gene TRBJ2-3; D remains ambiguous. CDR1 is MNHEY, CDR2 SMNVEV, per germline (reference sequence). CDR3 length equals 14 residues. V was trimmed by 0 bases and J by 8 bases, leaving 12 bases between them. The DNA for the CDR3 is TGTGCCAGCAGTTTATCGGGAATGCGTGGTACGCAGTATTTT. Its protein is CASSLSGMRGTQYF.

This clone occurred a few times. V gene TRBV6-2 or TRBV6-3 combines with J gene TRBJ1-5; D unclear. Looked up from germline, CDR1 is MNHEY and CDR2 is SVGEGT. The germline V and J ends were trimmed by 6 bases and 4 bases, with 13 bases remaining between them. This CDR3 comprises 14 residues. The CDR3 nucleotides read TGTGCCAGCAGCGAGGCCAGGCGGAATCAGCCCCAGCATTTT. Translated: CASSEARRNQPQHF.

The rearrangement uses TRBV5-8 and TRBJ1-4, with D possibly matching TRBD1 (5 bases). The germline gives CDR1 SGHTS, CDR2 YDEGEE. This CDR3 has 14 residues. Trimming removed 4 bases at V and 8 bases at J, with 15 bases between. CDR3 coding DNA: TGTGCCAGCAGCCCCGGGACGTTAGCCGAAAAACTGTTTTTT. It is translated as CASSPGTLAEKLFF. Drawing the rest from reference TRBV5-8 and TRBJ1-4, the complete variable domain is EAGVTQSPTHLIKTRGQQATLRCSPISGHTSVYWYQQALGLGLQFLLWYDEGEERNRGNFPPRFSGRQFPNYSSELNVNALELEDSALYLCASSPGTLAEKLFFGSGTQLSVL.

The genes are TRBV6-4 and TRBJ2-1; 12 bases are shared with TRBD2. Trimming at V came to 7 bases and at J to 7 bases, leaving 14 bases not matched to a gene. Germline CDR1 is MRHNA and CDR2 is SNTAGT. This CDR3 contains 17 residues. The CDR3 spells CASTRTSGVSSRNEQFF. In nucleotides, the CDR3 is TGTGCCAGCACAAGGACTAGCGGGGTCAGTTCGAGGAATGAGCAGTTCTTC.

The V gene is TRBV5-5, the J gene TRBJ1-1; 8 bases agree with TRBD1. From germline, CDR1 is SGHKS and CDR2 YYEKEE (reference sequence). With V trimmed by 1 base and J by 5 bases, 4 bases remained unmatched. CDR3 size: 14 residues. The CDR3 is CASSLTGGRTEAFF. The CDR3 DNA sequence: TGTGCCAGCAGCTTGACAGGGGGTAGGACTGAAGCTTTCTTT. Combining the CDR3 with reference TRBV5-5 and TRBJ1-1 gives the whole variable domain DAGVTQSPTHLIKTRGQQVTLRCSPISGHKSVSWYQQVLGQGPQFIFQYYEKEERGRGNFPDRFSARQFPNYSSELNVNALLLGDSALYLCASSLTGGRTEAFFGQGTRLTVV.

V is TRBV6-2 or TRBV6-3 and J is TRBJ2-1; 10 bases line up with TRBD2. The CDR3 has 16 amino acids. Germline V lookup: CDR1 MNHEY, CDR2 SVGEGT. Trimming took 4 bases from V and 4 from J; bases not matched to a gene: 7. The CDR3 protein is CASSSPSGGEYNEQFF. The CDR3 DNA reads TGTGCCAGCAGTTCCCCTAGCGGGGGAGAGTACAATGAGCAGTTCTTC.